The 2 T cell receptor beta chains listed next were all sequenced from one sample in a study of early T cells in non-severe SARS-CoV-2 infection. TCRdb reprocessed the 5' RACE reads via MiXCR and lists one record per CDR3 protein. The sample has about 50,000 distinct CDR3 sequences; 8% to 13% are singletons. Sequencing used whole blood. The receptor source for this set is an adult who was a healthcare worker with PCR-confirmed SARS-CoV-2 infection or an uninfected control (not recorded which).

V is TRBV27 and J is TRBJ2-3; D is undetermined. The germline V and J ends were trimmed by 5 bases and 6 bases, with 9 bases remaining between them. This CDR3 spans 12 amino acids. Germline CDR1 is MNHEY and CDR2 is SMNVEV (reference sequence). This CDR3 is CASSAFRDTQYF. CDR3 DNA: TGTGCCAGCAGTGCATTTAGGGATACGCAGTATTTT.

The chain is built from TRBV20-1 and TRBJ2-4; D is unclear. Trimming stripped 3 bases from V and 9 bases from J, with 18 bases between. The CDR3 has 14 residues. Germline V lookup: CDR1 DFQATT, CDR2 SNEGSKA (reference sequence). DNA of the CDR3: TGCAGTGCTAGTTCGCGCAGGACGGTGGGCATTCAGTACTTC. This sequence encodes CSASSRRTVGIQYF.